The 23 T cell receptor beta chains below were found in one sample sequenced in a study of T-cell reconstitution after alpha-beta-depleted transplantation in children. A library of TCRbeta sequences, prepared with unique molecular identifiers, was generated. A single record per CDR3 protein comes from TCRdb applying MiXCR to the PCR reads. Altogether some 120,000 distinct CDR3 sequences are present, about a tenth being singletons, with the ten largest covering 30% to 35%. The sequencing here drew on PBMCs, taken before TCRalphabeta/CD19-depleted stem cell transplant. The receptors shown here come from a boy aged 2 to 10 with acute lymphoblastic leukemia, due to receive a stem cell transplant.

V is TRBV10-2 and J is TRBJ2-1, with D perhaps being TRBD1 or TRBD2 (5 bases each). Per germline, CDR1 WSHSY and CDR2 SAAADI. The V end was cut by 6 bases, the J end by 10 bases, with 19 bases between. The CDR3 loop spans 14 amino acids. The DNA for the CDR3 is TGCGCCAGCAGCCTAGGGACCGCCCGTGAAGAGCAGTTCTTC. Translating gives CASSLGTAREEQFF.

The chain has TRBV12-3 or TRBV12-4 and TRBJ1-3; 9 bases fit TRBD1. This CDR3 comprises 20 residues. The trim removed 6 bases at V and 3 bases at J, leaving 21 bases unmatched. CDR3 residues: CASSPFYRGLGHNVGNTIYF. The CDR3 bases are TGTGCCAGCAGCCCCTTTTACAGGGGGCTTGGTCATAATGTTGGAAACACCATATATTTT.

This clonotype was seen ten or more times. The chain employs TRBV30 and TRBJ2-7, with 7 bases that match TRBD1. In germline, CDR1 is GTSNPN, CDR2 SVGIG (reference sequence). The CDR3 covers 12 residues. The J segment lost 7 bases and the V segment lost 0 bases, leaving 3 bases of the junction unmatched. The chain's CDR3 is CAWSVHRGEQYF. The CDR3 region has the DNA TGTGCCTGGAGTGTTCACAGGGGAGAGCAGTACTTC. Complete variable domain (other parts from reference TRBV30 and TRBJ2-7): SQTIHQWPATLVQPVGSPLSLECTVEGTSNPNLYWYRQAAGRGLQLLFYSVGIGQISSEVPQNLSASRPQDRQFILSSKKLLLSDSGFYLCAWSVHRGEQYFGPGTRLTVT.

The chain joins TRBV7-2 to TRBJ2-1; a weak D match, TRBD2 (6 bases). The CDR3 has 17 residues. The germline V and J ends were trimmed by 0 bases and 5 bases, with 17 bases remaining between them. Germline loops: CDR1 SGHTA, CDR2 FQGNSA. The CDR3 sequence: CASSLAAGYTFHNEQFF. The CDR3 coding sequence is TGTGCCAGCAGCTTAGCGGCGGGATACACCTTTCACAATGAGCAGTTCTTC.

The rearrangement uses TRBV20-1 and TRBJ2-1, with D tentatively TRBD2 (6 bases). V lost 5 bases to trimming and J lost 12 bases, with 14 bases between them. This CDR3 is built from 11 residues. Per the germline V gene, CDR1 is DFQATT and CDR2 is SNEGSKA (reference sequence). CDR3 protein: CSAGRDSAQFF. CDR3 DNA sequence: TGCAGTGCTGGCCGGGACTCTGCGCAGTTCTTC.

This chain connects TRBV5-1 to TRBJ2-5, with 10 bases matching TRBD1. This CDR3 contains 16 residues. Germline CDR1 reads SGHRS; CDR2 reads YFSETQ. The V gene end was trimmed by 0 bases and the J gene end by 2 bases; junction bases not matched to a gene: 4. Here the CDR3 reads CASSLGGTGVQETQYF. The CDR3 DNA sequence: TGCGCCAGCAGCTTGGGAGGGACAGGGGTACAAGAGACCCAGTACTTC.

The sample holds a few counts of this clonotype. The chain links TRBV7-6 to TRBJ2-5; the match to TRBD2 covers 7 bases. V was pared by 5 bases and J by 6 bases, with 12 bases of the junction left unmatched. The CDR3 length is 15 residues. Germline V gene lookup returns CDR1 SGHVS and CDR2 FNYEAQ. The CDR3 DNA is TGTGCCAGCAGCGCCCGGACTAGTGTACGGCAGACCCAGTACTTC. Translating gives CASSARTSVRQTQYF.

This rearrangement joins TRBV20-1 to TRBJ2-7, with 7 positions matching TRBD2. The CDR3 length is 16 residues. The germline V gene has CDR1 DFQATT and CDR2 SNEGSKA (reference sequence). V was pared by 3 bases and J by 1 base, with 12 bases of the junction left unmatched. The CDR3 nucleotides are TGCAGTGCTAGTCTTGCCAGTCTAGCGGAATCCTACGAGCAGTACTTC. Its protein product is CSASLASLAESYEQYF.

The chain is built from TRBV10-3 and TRBJ2-7; D uncertain. The ends were cut back, 0 bases at V and 4 bases at J, with 10 bases in the middle. Germline CDR1 and CDR2: ENHRY and SYGVKD. There are 14 residues in the CDR3. The DNA for the CDR3 is TGTGCCATCAGTGAGTCAAGGGTGGTATACGAGCAGTACTTC. This translates into CAISESRVVYEQYF.

The rearrangement links TRBV6-5 to TRBJ2-7, with 9 bases aligning to TRBD1. Unmatched junction bases numbered 14, after V lost 5 bases and J lost 3 bases. The CDR3 contains 17 residues. Per germline, CDR1 MNHEY and CDR2 SVGAGI. The CDR3 loop is CASSHGQGFQSDYEQYF. The CDR3 DNA reads TGTGCCAGCAGTCACGGACAGGGGTTCCAATCGGACTACGAGCAGTACTTC.

There are a few counts of this clonotype. This chain links TRBV6-1 with TRBJ2-1; 8 nucleotides align to TRBD2. Unmatched junction bases numbered 6, after V lost 7 bases and J lost 4 bases. Germline V gene lookup returns CDR1 MNHNS and CDR2 SASEGT. CDR3 size: 14 residues. The CDR3 spells CASNGRGAYNEQFF. CDR3 sequence (DNA): TGTGCCAGCAACGGGAGGGGGGCTTACAATGAGCAGTTCTTC.

This clonotype was seen only a few times. The J gene is TRBJ2-1, the V gene TRBV11-1, with TRBD1 as a possible D gene (6 bases). Trimming shortened V by 3 bases and J by 7 bases, and 25 bases separated the two germline ends. CDR1 is SGHAT and CDR2 is FQDESV in the germline V gene (reference sequence). The length of the CDR3 is 18 residues. The chain's CDR3 is CASSFSRVGQGSRNEQFF. The CDR3 DNA follows: TGTGCCAGCAGCTTTAGTCGGGTCGGGCAGGGGTCGAGAAATGAGCAGTTCTTC.

This clonotype was observed at least ten times. The chain combines TRBV5-6 with TRBJ2-3; tentatively, D is TRBD2 (7 bases). The CDR3 sequence is 16 residues long. V was shortened by 0 bases and J by 0 bases, with 11 bases between the two germline ends. Germline lookup yields CDR1 SGHDT and CDR2 YYEEEE. CDR3 region: CASSLVAGASTDTQYF. In DNA, the CDR3 is TGTGCCAGCAGCTTGGTGGCGGGGGCGAGCACAGATACGCAGTATTTT.

This clonotype has just a few counts. J is TRBJ1-6 and V is TRBV10-3; D gene uncertain. The V and J ends lost 0 bases and 13 bases respectively, with 10 bases between them. CDR1 is ENHRY and CDR2 is SYGVKD in the germline V gene. The CDR3 sequence is 13 residues long. CDR3 sequence: CAISESKAVPLHF. CDR3 coding DNA: TGTGCCATCAGTGAGTCGAAAGCGGTCCCCCTCCACTTT.

The V and J genes are TRBV27 and TRBJ2-1; D unclear. CDR1 is MNHEY and CDR2 is SMNVEV in the germline V gene (reference sequence). This CDR3 spans 13 amino acids. The V and J ends lost 5 bases and 6 bases respectively, with 11 bases between them. The CDR3 DNA follows: TGTGCCAGCAGTCCCTCAAGTCTCAATGAGCAGTTCTTC. Residues: CASSPSSLNEQFF.

In this sample, this clonotype turned up many times. This sequence joins TRBV7-8 and TRBJ2-3; D remains unclear. The CDR3 totals 12 residues. Germline V gene data show CDR1 as SGHVS and CDR2 as FQNEAQ. The V gene lost 1 base and the J gene lost 5 bases, with 4 bases spanning the gap. In DNA form, the CDR3 reads TGTGCCAGCAGCTTAGTCGGAGATACGCAGTATTTT. Translation: CASSLVGDTQYF.

There are many counts of this clonotype. The rearrangement links TRBV4-1 to TRBJ2-7; 8 nucleotides align to TRBD2. In germline, CDR1 is MGHRA, CDR2 YSYEKL. J was trimmed by 4 bases and V by 4 bases; bases with no gene match: 9. CDR3 length: 15 amino acids. The CDR3 DNA is TGCGCCAGCAGCCCCAATAGCGGGAATCGGTACGAGCAGTACTTC. The encoded protein is CASSPNSGNRYEQYF.

The chain uses TRBV25-1 and TRBJ2-2; 10 nucleotides agree with TRBD2. The CDR3 length is 18 residues. Germline CDR1 reads MGHDK; CDR2 reads SYGVNS. V lost 1 base, J lost 5 bases, and 10 bases stayed unmatched. The chain's CDR3 is CASSEFGLAGVGTGELFF. As DNA, the CDR3 is TGTGCCAGCAGTGAATTCGGGCTAGCGGGAGTCGGGACCGGGGAGCTGTTTTTT.

This clonotype was seen only a few times. The genes are TRBV5-1 and TRBJ2-1; D gene ambiguous. V lost 1 base and J lost 9, with 11 bases in between. The CDR3 covers 13 residues. Germline values: CDR1 SGHRS, CDR2 YFSETQ. This chain's CDR3 is CASSLSWVREQFF. In DNA, the CDR3 is TGCGCCAGCAGCTTGTCCTGGGTTCGTGAGCAGTTCTTC.

There are many counts of this clonotype. The chain carries TRBV5-1 and TRBJ2-2, with a weak D call TRBD1 (6 bases). V was trimmed by 1 base and J by 4 bases, leaving 11 bases between them. The CDR3 consists of 15 residues. CDR1 is SGHRS and CDR2 is YFSETQ in the germline V gene. This chain's CDR3 is CASSLHRAGTGELFF. Written as DNA, the CDR3 is TGCGCCAGCAGCTTGCACAGGGCTGGCACCGGGGAGCTGTTTTTT.

This clonotype has more than one count but fewer than ten. The rearrangement joins TRBV11-2 to TRBJ2-3, with a weak D call TRBD2 (5 bases). This CDR3 has 12 amino acids. Per the germline V gene, CDR1 is SGHAT and CDR2 is FQNNGV. V was pared by 4 bases and J by 8 bases, with 10 bases between. CDR3 DNA: TGTGCCAGCAGCTCCTGGGCGGGTACGCAGTATTTT. Translated: CASSSWAGTQYF. The variable domain in full, completed from reference TRBV11-2 and TRBJ2-3, reads EAGVAQSPRYKIIEKRQSVAFWCNPISGHATLYWYQQILGQGPKLLIQFQNNGVVDDSQLPKDRFSAERLKGVDSTLKIQPAKLEDSAVYLCASSSWAGTQYFGPGTRLTVL.

CDR3 residues: CASTGQNTGELFF. The DNA for the CDR3 is TGTGCCAGCACCGGACAGAACACCGGGGAGCTGTTTTTT. V is TRBV27 and J is TRBJ2-2; D may be TRBD1 (5 bases). Germline loops: CDR1 MNHEY, CDR2 SMNVEV (reference sequence). Trimming left V 7 bases short and J 1 base short, with 7 bases between. The CDR3 is made up of 13 amino acids.

This clonotype turned up a few times. V usage is TRBV18 and J usage is TRBJ1-3, with D unresolved. This CDR3 has 15 amino acids. Trimming took 0 bases from V and 0 from J, leaving 6 bases between them. Germline lookup yields CDR1 KGHSH and CDR2 LQKENI. The CDR3 DNA reads as TGTGCCAGCTCACCACCGATAGTCTCTGGAAACACCATATATTTT. Translating gives CASSPPIVSGNTIYF.